One sample yielded the 10 T cell receptor beta chains listed below, sequenced in a study of blood T cells in healthy people across ages. Alongside a J-beta primer mix, a sample-barcoded 5' primer served in a second PCR lasting about 7 to 12 cycles. MiXCR was run by TCRdb on the 5' RACE reads, yielding one entry per CDR3 protein. The data show approximately 1,000,000 distinct CDR3 sequences, more than 30% seen once. Specimen: blood. These receptors were taken from a young man in good health.

This clonotype was picked up a small number of times. The chain combines TRBV3-1 with TRBJ2-3; D is unclear. Germline loops: CDR1 LGHDT, CDR2 YNNKEL (reference sequence). V shed 0 bases and J shed 2 bases, with 9 bases lying between them. This CDR3 is 15 amino acids long. The CDR3 region is CASSQEWANTDTQYF. CDR3 nucleotide sequence: TGTGCCAGCAGCCAAGAATGGGCCAACACAGATACGCAGTATTTT.

The CDR3 loop is CASSHGGYEQYF. The CDR3 DNA reads as TGTGCCAGCAGCCATGGGGGGTACGAGCAGTACTTC. This chain uses TRBV5-6 with TRBJ2-7; D might be TRBD2 (6 bases). The CDR3 loop spans 12 amino acids. Trimming stripped 4 bases from V and 4 bases from J, with 9 bases between. Per germline, CDR1 SGHDT and CDR2 YYEEEE.

In this sample, this clonotype turned up a few times. This chain joins TRBV20-1 and TRBJ2-1, with TRBD2 matching 12 bases. V shed 5 bases, J shed 6 bases, and the junction held 8 bases outside the gene matches. Germline CDR1 reads DFQATT; CDR2 reads SNEGSKA (reference sequence). The CDR3 runs 15 residues. The DNA for the CDR3 is TGCAGTGCTTCTCGACTAGCGGGAGAGGGCAATGAGCAGTTCTTC. Translated, it gives CSASRLAGEGNEQFF.

This clonotype occurred a few times. The genes are TRBV6-2 or TRBV6-3 and TRBJ2-4; D remains unclear. There are 15 residues in the CDR3. V was trimmed by 5 bases and J by 0 bases, leaving 11 bases between them. In germline, CDR1 is MNHEY, CDR2 SVGEGT. The DNA for the CDR3 is TGTGCCAGCAGTACCTATGCCGGAGCCAAAAACATTCAGTACTTC. This gives the protein CASSTYAGAKNIQYF.

This clonotype was picked up a small number of times. The chain combines TRBV20-1 with TRBJ2-1; 14 nucleotides line up with TRBD2. Germline CDR1 is DFQATT and CDR2 is SNEGSKA (reference sequence). This CDR3 is built from 16 residues. V trimming: 2 bases; J trimming: 9 bases; junction bases outside the gene matches: 9. Written as DNA, the CDR3 is TGCAGTGCTAGATCCAGACTAGCGGGGGGGCCTGGTGAGCAGTTCTTC. This encodes CSARSRLAGGPGEQFF.

V is TRBV7-9 and J is TRBJ1-6, with D hard to call. The germline V gene encodes CDR1 SEHNR and CDR2 FQNEAQ (reference sequence). This CDR3 comprises 14 residues. The V end lost 2 bases, the J end lost 0 bases, and 2 bases lay between the germline ends. DNA of the CDR3: TGTGCCAGCAGCTTACCCTCCTATAATTCACCCCTCCACTTT. It codes for CASSLPSYNSPLHF.

This chain connects TRBV20-1 to TRBJ1-1; D gene unclear. The V gene's germline CDR1 is DFQATT and CDR2 SNEGSKA (reference sequence). Trimming cost V 0 bases and J 1 base, with 12 bases left between them. CDR3 size: 15 residues. CDR3 DNA sequence: TGCAGTGCTAGAGATATCGTACTGGGGAACACTGAAGCTTTCTTT. Amino acids: CSARDIVLGNTEAFF.

This clonotype was seen a handful of times. The genes are TRBV6-5 and TRBJ2-7, with 8 positions matching TRBD1. V lost 5 bases to trimming and J lost 5 bases; unmatched junction nucleotides: 8. The CDR3 length is 14 residues. Germline lookup yields CDR1 MNHEY and CDR2 SVGAGI. The CDR3 sequence: CASSPGTGSHEQYF. CDR3 bases: TGTGCCAGCAGTCCCGGGACAGGTAGCCACGAGCAGTACTTC.

The chain links TRBV11-2 to TRBJ2-3, with 12 positions matching TRBD1. Germline lookup yields CDR1 SGHAT and CDR2 FQNNGV. The CDR3 sequence is 14 residues long. V trimming: 7 bases; J trimming: 5 bases; junction bases outside the gene matches: 4. The CDR3 here is CASTGTGGEDTQYF. The CDR3 nucleotides are TGTGCCAGCACCGGGACAGGGGGCGAAGATACGCAGTATTTT.

The V gene is TRBV4-3, the J gene TRBJ1-5, with D tentatively TRBD1 (5 bases). The length of the CDR3 is 15 residues. Trimming pared 0 bases from V and 9 bases from J, leaving 15 bases between. CDR1 and CDR2 from the germline V gene are LGHNA and YSLEER. The CDR3 nucleotides read TGCGCCAGCAGCCAAGAGGGGGGTTCACATCCGCCCCAGCATTTT. Amino acid sequence: CASSQEGGSHPPQHF.